The T cell receptor (beta chain) under discussion was sequenced for a study of vaccination effects on CD4 cells after COVID-19. V shed 7 bases and J 4 bases; nucleotides not matched to a gene: 9. CDR1 and CDR2 from the germline V gene are MNHEY and SVGAGI. The CDR3 length is 15 residues. Study-wide results and caveats: Clones induced by infection and by vaccine showed marked clonal contraction late after vaccination.

Repertoires were generated with immunoSEQ multiplex PCR, while TCRdb's copy carries only in-frame clones and drops some. The data hold some 74,000 clones, with 80% to 85% observed a single time. As for this clone: The antigen is not known.

Antigen-specific CD4+ T cells were first expanded with viral peptide pools by the ViraFEST assay and only then sequenced. Scientists isolated CD4+ T cells after an approximately 10-day culture period ended. All study participants received two doses of BNT162b2 or mRNA-1273 vaccine. The sequencing used CD4+ T cells from PBMCs cultured with HCoV-229E spike peptides, collected after COVID-19 vaccination. The chain has TRBV6-5 and TRBJ2-3; 9 nucleotides align to TRBD1. This TCR came from a human donor who received a COVID-19 vaccine. DNA for the CDR3: TGTGCCAGCATTCGGGACAGGGCGGATTCAGATACGCAGTATTTT. Translated: CASIRDRADSDTQYF.